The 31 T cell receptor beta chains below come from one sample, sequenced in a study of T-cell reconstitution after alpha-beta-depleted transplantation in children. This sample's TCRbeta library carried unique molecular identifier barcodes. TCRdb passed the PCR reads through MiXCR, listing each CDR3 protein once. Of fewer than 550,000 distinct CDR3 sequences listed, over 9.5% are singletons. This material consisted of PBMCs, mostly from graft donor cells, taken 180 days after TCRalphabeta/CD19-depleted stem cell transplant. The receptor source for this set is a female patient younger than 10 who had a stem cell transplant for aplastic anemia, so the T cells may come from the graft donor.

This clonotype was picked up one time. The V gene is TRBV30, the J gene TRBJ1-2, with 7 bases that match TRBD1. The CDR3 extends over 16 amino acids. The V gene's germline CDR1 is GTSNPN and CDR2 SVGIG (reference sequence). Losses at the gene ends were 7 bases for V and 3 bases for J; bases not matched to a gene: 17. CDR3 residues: CAFGRTGDGWDYGYTF. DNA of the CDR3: TGTGCCTTCGGACGAACAGGGGACGGCTGGGACTATGGCTACACCTTC.

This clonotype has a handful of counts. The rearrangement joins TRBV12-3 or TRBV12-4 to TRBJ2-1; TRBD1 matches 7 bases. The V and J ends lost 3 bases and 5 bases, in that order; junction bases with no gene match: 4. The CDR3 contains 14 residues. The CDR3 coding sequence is TGTGCCAGCAGTTTCAGAGGGACAGACAATGAGCAGTTCTTC. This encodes CASSFRGTDNEQFF.

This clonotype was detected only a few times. The CDR3 sequence: CASSPKAGTMNTEAFF. The CDR3, as DNA: TGTGCCAGCAGCCCAAAGGCCGGGACAATGAACACTGAAGCTTTCTTT. The chain joins TRBV13 to TRBJ1-1, with D possibly matching TRBD1 (6 bases). Germline loops: CDR1 PRHDT, CDR2 FYEKMQ (reference sequence). The CDR3 spans 16 residues. Trimming shortened V by 5 bases and J by 0 bases, and 16 bases separated the two germline ends.

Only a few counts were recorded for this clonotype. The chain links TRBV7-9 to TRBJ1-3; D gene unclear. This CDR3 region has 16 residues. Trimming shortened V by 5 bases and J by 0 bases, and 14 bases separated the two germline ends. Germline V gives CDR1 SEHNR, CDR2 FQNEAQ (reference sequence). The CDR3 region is CASSLRPARSGNTIYF. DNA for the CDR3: TGTGCCAGCAGCCTTCGCCCCGCCCGCTCTGGAAACACCATATATTTT.

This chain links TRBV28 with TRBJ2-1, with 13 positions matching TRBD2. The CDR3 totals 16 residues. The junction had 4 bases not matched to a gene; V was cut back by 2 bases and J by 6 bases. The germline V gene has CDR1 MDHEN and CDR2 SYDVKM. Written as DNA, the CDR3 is TGTGCCAGCAGTTTAGGACTAGCGGGAGCTGGCAATGAGCAGTTCTTC. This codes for CASSLGLAGAGNEQFF.

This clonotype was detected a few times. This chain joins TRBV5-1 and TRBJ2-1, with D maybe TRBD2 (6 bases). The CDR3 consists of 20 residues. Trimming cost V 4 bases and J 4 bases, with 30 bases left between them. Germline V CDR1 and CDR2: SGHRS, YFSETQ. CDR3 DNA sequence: TGCGCCAGCAGCCGCTCCTTCCTACCGGGAGCCCAGCCCGGATACAATGAGCAGTTCTTC. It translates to CASSRSFLPGAQPGYNEQFF.

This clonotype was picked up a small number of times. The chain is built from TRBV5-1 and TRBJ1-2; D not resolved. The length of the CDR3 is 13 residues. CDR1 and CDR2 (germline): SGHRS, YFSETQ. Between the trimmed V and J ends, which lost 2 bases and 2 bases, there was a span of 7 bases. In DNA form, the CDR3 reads TGCGCCAGCAGCTTCGACACCAACTATGGCTACACCTTC. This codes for CASSFDTNYGYTF.

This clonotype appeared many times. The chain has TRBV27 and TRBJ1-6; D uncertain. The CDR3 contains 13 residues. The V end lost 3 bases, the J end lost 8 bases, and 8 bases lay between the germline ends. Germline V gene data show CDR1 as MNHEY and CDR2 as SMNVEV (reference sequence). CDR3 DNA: TGTGCCAGCAGTTTGTATGGAGATTCACCCCTCCACTTT. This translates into CASSLYGDSPLHF.

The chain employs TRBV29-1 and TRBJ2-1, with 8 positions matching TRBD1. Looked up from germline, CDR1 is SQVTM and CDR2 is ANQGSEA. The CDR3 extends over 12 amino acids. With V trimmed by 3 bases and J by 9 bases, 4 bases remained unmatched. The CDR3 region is CSVEAGGGEQFF. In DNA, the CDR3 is TGCAGCGTTGAGGCAGGGGGCGGTGAGCAGTTCTTC.

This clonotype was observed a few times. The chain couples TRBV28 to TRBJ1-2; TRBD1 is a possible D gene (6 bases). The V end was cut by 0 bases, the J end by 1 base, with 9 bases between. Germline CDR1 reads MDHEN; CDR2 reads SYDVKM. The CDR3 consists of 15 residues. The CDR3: CASSLWGTLNYGYTF. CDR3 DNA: TGTGCCAGCAGTTTATGGGGGACACTTAACTATGGCTACACCTTC.

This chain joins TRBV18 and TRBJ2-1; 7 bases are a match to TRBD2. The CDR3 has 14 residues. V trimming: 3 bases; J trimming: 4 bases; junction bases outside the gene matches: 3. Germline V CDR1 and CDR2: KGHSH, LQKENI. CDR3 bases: TGTGCCAGCTCACCGGCAGCGGGATACAATGAGCAGTTCTTC. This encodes CASSPAAGYNEQFF.

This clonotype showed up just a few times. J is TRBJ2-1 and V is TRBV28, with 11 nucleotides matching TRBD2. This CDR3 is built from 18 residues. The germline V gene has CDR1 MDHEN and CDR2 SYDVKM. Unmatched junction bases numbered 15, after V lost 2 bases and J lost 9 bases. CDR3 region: CASSLEFLASGRLFEQFF. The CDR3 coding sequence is TGTGCCAGCAGTTTAGAGTTTCTGGCTAGCGGGAGGTTGTTTGAGCAGTTCTTC.

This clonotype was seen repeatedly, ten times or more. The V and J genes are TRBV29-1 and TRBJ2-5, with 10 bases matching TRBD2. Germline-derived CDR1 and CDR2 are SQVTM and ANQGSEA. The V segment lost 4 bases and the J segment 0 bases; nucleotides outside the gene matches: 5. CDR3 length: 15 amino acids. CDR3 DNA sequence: TGCAGCGTTGGTTTAGCGGGAGGCTACCAAGAGACCCAGTACTTC. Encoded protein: CSVGLAGGYQETQYF.

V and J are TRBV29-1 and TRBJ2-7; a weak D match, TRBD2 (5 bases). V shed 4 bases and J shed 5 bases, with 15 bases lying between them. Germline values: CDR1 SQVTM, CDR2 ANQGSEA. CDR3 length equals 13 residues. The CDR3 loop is CSVGTGKRDEQYF. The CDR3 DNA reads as TGCAGCGTTGGGACGGGAAAAAGAGACGAGCAGTACTTC.

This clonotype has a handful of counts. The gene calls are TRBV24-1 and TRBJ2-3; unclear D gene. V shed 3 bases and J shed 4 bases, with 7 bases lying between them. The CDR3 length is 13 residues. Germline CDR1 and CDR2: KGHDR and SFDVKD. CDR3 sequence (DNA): TGTGCCACCAGTGATCAGCCAGCAGATACGCAGTATTTT. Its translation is CATSDQPADTQYF.

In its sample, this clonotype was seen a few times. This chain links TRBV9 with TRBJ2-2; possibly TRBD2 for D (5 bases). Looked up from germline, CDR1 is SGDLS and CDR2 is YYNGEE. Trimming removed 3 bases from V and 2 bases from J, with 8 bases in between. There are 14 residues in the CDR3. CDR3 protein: CASSDGRNTGELFF. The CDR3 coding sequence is TGTGCCAGCAGCGATGGGAGAAACACCGGGGAGCTGTTTTTT.

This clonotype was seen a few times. DNA of the CDR3: TGCAGCGTCGGCGACAGCTTCAGCAATCAGCCCCAGCATTTT. Residues: CSVGDSFSNQPQHF. The chain carries TRBV29-1 and TRBJ1-5, with D perhaps TRBD1 (5 bases). The CDR3 covers 14 residues. Germline values: CDR1 SQVTM, CDR2 ANQGSEA. Trimming cost V 6 bases and J 1 base, with 13 bases left between them.

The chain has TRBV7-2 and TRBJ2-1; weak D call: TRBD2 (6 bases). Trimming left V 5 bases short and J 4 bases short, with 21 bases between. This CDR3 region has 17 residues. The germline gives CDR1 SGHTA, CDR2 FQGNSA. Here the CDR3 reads CASSPSPRLVQYNEQFF. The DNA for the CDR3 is TGTGCCAGCAGCCCGTCGCCAAGACTAGTACAGTACAATGAGCAGTTCTTC.

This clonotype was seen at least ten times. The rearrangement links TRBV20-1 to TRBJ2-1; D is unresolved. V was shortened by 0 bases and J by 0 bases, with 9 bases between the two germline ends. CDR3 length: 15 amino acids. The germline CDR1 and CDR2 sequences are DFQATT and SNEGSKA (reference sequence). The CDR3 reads CSARDSLYSYNEQFF. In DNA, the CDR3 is TGCAGTGCTAGAGATTCCCTTTACTCCTACAATGAGCAGTTCTTC.

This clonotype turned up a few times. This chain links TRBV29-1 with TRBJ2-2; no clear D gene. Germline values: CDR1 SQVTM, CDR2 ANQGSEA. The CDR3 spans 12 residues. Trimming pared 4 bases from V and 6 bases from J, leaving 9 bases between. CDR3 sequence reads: CSVVFGAGELFF. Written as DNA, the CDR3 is TGCAGCGTTGTATTTGGGGCCGGGGAGCTGTTTTTT.

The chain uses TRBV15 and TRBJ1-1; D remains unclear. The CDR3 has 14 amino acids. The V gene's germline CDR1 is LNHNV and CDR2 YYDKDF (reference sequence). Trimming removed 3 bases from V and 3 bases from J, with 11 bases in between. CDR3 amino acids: CATSSGRKHTEAFF. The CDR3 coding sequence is TGTGCCACCAGCAGTGGACGGAAGCACACTGAAGCTTTCTTT.

The CDR3 DNA reads as TGTGCCAGCAGCCGCCAGGCGAACACCGGGGAGCTGTTTTTT. Protein sequence: CASSRQANTGELFF. This chain joins TRBV7-9 and TRBJ2-2; the D is unclear. CDR1 is SEHNR and CDR2 is FQNEAQ in the germline V gene (reference sequence). V lost 5 bases, J lost 0 bases, and 7 bases lay in between. This CDR3 spans 14 amino acids.

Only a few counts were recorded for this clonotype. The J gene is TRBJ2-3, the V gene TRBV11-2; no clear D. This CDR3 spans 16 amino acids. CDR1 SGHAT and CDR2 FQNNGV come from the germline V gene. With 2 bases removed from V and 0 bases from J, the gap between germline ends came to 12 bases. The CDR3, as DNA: TGTGCCAGCAGCTTATTCGACGGTGCTAGCACAGATACGCAGTATTTT. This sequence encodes CASSLFDGASTDTQYF.

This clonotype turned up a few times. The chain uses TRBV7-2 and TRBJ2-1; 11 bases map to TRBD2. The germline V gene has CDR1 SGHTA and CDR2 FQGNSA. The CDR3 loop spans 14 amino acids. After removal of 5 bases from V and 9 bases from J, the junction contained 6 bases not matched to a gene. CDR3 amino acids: CASSAPGLAVEQFF. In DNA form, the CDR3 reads TGTGCCAGCAGCGCCCCGGGACTAGCGGTTGAGCAGTTCTTC.

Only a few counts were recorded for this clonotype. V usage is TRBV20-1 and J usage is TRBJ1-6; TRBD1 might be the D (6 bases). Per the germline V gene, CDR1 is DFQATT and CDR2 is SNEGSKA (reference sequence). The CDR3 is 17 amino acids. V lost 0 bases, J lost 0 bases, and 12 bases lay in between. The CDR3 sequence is CSARDGTRSSYNSPLHF. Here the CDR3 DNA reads TGCAGTGCTAGAGATGGGACAAGGAGCTCCTATAATTCACCCCTCCACTTT.

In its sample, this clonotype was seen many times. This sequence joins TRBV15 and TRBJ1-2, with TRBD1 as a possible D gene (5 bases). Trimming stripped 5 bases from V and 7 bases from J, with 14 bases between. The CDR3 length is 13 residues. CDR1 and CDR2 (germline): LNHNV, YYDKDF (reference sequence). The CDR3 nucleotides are TGTGCCACCAGCCTTACGGGGAGGGGTGGCTACACCTTC. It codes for CATSLTGRGGYTF.

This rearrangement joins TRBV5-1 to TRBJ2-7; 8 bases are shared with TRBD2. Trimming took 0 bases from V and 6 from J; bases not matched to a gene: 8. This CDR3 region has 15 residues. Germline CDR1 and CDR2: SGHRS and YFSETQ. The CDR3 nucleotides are TGCGCCAGCAGCTTGGACTGGCGGGAGGTGGGCGAGCAGTACGTC. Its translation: CASSLDWREVGEQYV.

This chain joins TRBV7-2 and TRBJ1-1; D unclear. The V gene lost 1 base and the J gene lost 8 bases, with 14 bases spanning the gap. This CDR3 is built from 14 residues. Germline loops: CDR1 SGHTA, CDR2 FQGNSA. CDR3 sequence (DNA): TGTGCCAGCAGCTTAGAACGTTGGGGTCGGGAAGCTTTCTTT. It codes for CASSLERWGREAFF.

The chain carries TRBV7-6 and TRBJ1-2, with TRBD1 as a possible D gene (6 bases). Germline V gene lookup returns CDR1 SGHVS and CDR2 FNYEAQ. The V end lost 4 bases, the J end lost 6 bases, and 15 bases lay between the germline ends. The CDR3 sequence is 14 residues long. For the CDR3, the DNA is TGTGCCAGCAGCTCCCGGCGGGGGCAAGATGGCTACACCTTC. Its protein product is CASSSRRGQDGYTF. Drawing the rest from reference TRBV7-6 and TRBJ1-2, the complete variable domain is GAGVSQSPRYKVTKRGQDVALRCDPISGHVSLYWYRQALGQGPEFLTYFNYEAQQDKSGLPNDRFSAERPEGSISTLTIQRTEQRDSAMYRCASSSRRGQDGYTFGSGTRLTVV.

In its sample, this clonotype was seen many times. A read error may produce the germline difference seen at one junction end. The DNA for the CDR3 is TGTGCCACCAGCGGAGAGGACGGATCCCACTTC. Translated, it gives CATSGEDGSHF. The chain joins TRBV15 to TRBJ1-2; unclear D gene. This CDR3 spans 11 amino acids. Germline values: CDR1 LNHNV, CDR2 YYDKDF (reference sequence).

The CDR3 reads CASSQEAAGGPGELFF. The CDR3, as DNA: TGCGCCAGCAGCCAAGAGGCGGCAGGGGGTCCCGGGGAGCTGTTTTTT. The chain has TRBV4-3 and TRBJ2-2; 7 nucleotides agree with TRBD1. This CDR3 has 16 amino acids. The junction had 7 bases not matched to a gene; V was cut back by 0 bases and J by 6 bases. Germline V gene lookup returns CDR1 LGHNA and CDR2 YSLEER.